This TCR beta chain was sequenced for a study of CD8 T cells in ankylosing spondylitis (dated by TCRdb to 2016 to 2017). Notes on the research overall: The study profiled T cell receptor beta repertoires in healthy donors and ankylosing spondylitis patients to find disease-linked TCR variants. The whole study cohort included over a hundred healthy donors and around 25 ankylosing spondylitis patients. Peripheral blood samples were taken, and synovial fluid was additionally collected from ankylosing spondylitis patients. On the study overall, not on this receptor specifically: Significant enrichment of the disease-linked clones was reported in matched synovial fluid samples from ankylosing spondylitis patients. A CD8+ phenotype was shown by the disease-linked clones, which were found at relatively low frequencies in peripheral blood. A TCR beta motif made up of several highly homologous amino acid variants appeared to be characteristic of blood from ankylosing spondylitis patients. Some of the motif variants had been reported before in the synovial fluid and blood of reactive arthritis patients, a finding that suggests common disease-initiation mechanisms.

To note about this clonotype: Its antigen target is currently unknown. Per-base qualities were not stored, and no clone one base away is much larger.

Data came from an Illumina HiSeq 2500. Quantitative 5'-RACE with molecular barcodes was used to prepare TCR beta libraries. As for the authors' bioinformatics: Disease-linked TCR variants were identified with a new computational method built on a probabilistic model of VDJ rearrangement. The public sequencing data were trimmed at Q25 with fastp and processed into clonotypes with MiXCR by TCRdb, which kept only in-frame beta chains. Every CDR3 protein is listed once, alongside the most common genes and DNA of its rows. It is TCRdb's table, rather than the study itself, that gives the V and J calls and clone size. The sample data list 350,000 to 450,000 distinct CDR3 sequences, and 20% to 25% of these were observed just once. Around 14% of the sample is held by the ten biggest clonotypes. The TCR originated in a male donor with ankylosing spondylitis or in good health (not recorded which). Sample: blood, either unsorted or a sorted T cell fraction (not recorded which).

The nucleotide sequence is TGCGCCAGCAGCAGCGGACAGAGGGAACAGTACTTC. Translation gives CASSSGQREQYF. The sequence is built from TRBV4-1 and TRBJ2-7; a weak D assignment points to TRBD1 (6 bases agree). V drops 5 bases and J drops 10 bases, leaving 15 bases in between. From the cysteine up to the phenylalanine, the CDR3 has a length of 12 residues. Only CDR3 DNA is held: 36 bases, read in frame from base 1. In the germline V gene, CDR1 corresponds to MGHRA and CDR2 to YSYEKL.